Each of the 28 T cell receptor beta chains below was sequenced from the same sample in a study of control samples from healthy donors and cancer patients. Assay: immunoSEQ multiplex PCR; the TCRdb copy retains only in-frame clones and omits some. The repertoire holds about 130,000 clones, around 94% seen once, with 12% to 15% in the top ten. The sample comprised PBMCs. The source of these receptors is a man in his fifties or sixties with colorectal cancer.

The J gene is TRBJ2-3, the V gene TRBV11-2, with 9 bases lining up with TRBD2. Trimming took 1 base from V and 5 from J; bases not matched to a gene: 7. This CDR3 has 16 residues. CDR1 SGHAT and CDR2 FQNNGV come from the germline V gene. The CDR3 nucleotides are TGTGCCAGCAGCTTAGGGCGGGGGGGCCGAGGAGATACGCAGTATTTT. This translates into CASSLGRGGRGDTQYF.

The chain employs TRBV5-1 and TRBJ2-5; TRBD1 might be the D (5 bases). CDR1 and CDR2 (germline): SGHRS, YFSETQ. This CDR3 is 13 amino acids long. Deletions cut 4 bases from V and 1 base from J, with 8 bases between. CDR3 region: CASSPDSQETQYF. The DNA of the CDR3 is TGCGCCAGCAGCCCCGACAGCCAAGAGACCCAGTACTTC.

The chain joins TRBV3-1 (or the pseudogene TRBV3-2) to TRBJ1-2; D is ambiguous. Per the germline V gene, CDR1 is LGHDT and CDR2 is YNNKEL (reference sequence). V was shortened by 1 base and J by 3 bases, with 6 bases between the two germline ends. The CDR3 consists of 13 residues. CDR3 bases: TGTGCCAGCAGCCAAGGGCAGGACTATGGCTACACCTTC. This translates into CASSQGQDYGYTF.

The rearrangement links TRBV12-3 or TRBV12-4 to TRBJ1-5, with D possibly matching TRBD1 (5 bases). The CDR3 extends over 12 amino acids. V lost 7 bases and J lost 9, with 13 bases in between. CDR3 residues: CASKARGRPQHF. DNA of the CDR3: TGTGCCAGCAAAGCCCGGGGACGGCCCCAGCATTTT.

This chain uses TRBV7-9 with TRBJ1-2, with 7 bases matching TRBD1. This CDR3 is built from 14 residues. Germline assignment: CDR1 SEHNR and CDR2 FQNEAQ (reference sequence). After removal of 5 bases from V and 4 bases from J, the junction contained 7 bases not matched to a gene. CDR3 in DNA: TGTGCCAGCAGCCCGGGGACAGCGGGCTATGGCTACACCTTC. This gives the protein CASSPGTAGYGYTF.

The chain combines TRBV2 with TRBJ1-2; TRBD1 aligns across 9 bases. V shed 10 bases, J shed 7 bases, and the junction held 10 bases outside the gene matches. Looked up from germline, CDR1 is SNHLY and CDR2 is FYNNEI. The CDR3 contains 13 residues. This CDR3 is CAIPGQGPSGYTF. The CDR3 DNA is TGTGCCATTCCGGGACAGGGACCCAGTGGCTACACCTTC.

This sequence joins TRBV5-1 and TRBJ2-5, with a possible D match to TRBD2 (5 bases). There are 13 residues in the CDR3. V shed 6 bases and J shed 2 bases, with 11 bases lying between them. The germline V gene encodes CDR1 SGHRS and CDR2 YFSETQ. CDR3 DNA sequence: TGCGCCAGCAAGGCCTCGGGACAAGAGACCCAGTACTTC. It codes for CASKASGQETQYF.

The CDR3 region has the DNA TGTGCCTGGAGTCTGACGGGGAATCAGCCCCAGCATTTT. It is translated as CAWSLTGNQPQHF. The chain employs TRBV30 and TRBJ1-5; D gene unclear. The CDR3 has 13 residues. The germline CDR1 and CDR2 sequences are GTSNPN and SVGIG (reference sequence). Trimming took 2 bases from V and 4 from J, leaving 9 bases between them.

This chain links TRBV27 with TRBJ1-4; the D is unclear. This CDR3 is built from 15 residues. CDR1 and CDR2 (germline): MNHEY, SMNVEV (reference sequence). V shed 4 bases and J shed 5 bases, with 14 bases lying between them. The CDR3 reads CASSSYLGGNEKLFF. CDR3 nucleotides: TGTGCCAGCAGTTCCTACCTGGGAGGAAATGAAAAACTGTTTTTT.

This chain joins TRBV20-1 and TRBJ1-1; possibly TRBD1 for D (6 bases). Germline V gives CDR1 DFQATT, CDR2 SNEGSKA (reference sequence). Deletions cut 6 bases from V and 0 bases from J, with 14 bases between. This CDR3 contains 14 residues. The DNA of the CDR3 is TGCAGTGCGAGTCACAGGGCGTTGAACACTGAAGCTTTCTTT. This encodes CSASHRALNTEAFF.

This sequence joins TRBV27 and TRBJ2-1; 11 bases fit TRBD1. The CDR3 has 18 residues. The V gene end was trimmed by 5 bases and the J gene end by 0 bases; junction bases not matched to a gene: 9. CDR1 MNHEY and CDR2 SMNVEV come from the germline V gene (reference sequence). CDR3 bases: TGTGCCAGCAGTACCCCGGGACAGGGGGTCCTCTCCTACAATGAGCAGTTCTTC. This gives the protein CASSTPGQGVLSYNEQFF.

This rearrangement joins TRBV3-1 (or the pseudogene TRBV3-2) to TRBJ2-3; a possible D gene is TRBD2 (6 bases). V was pared by 1 base and J by 11 bases, with 13 bases between. From germline, CDR1 is LGHDT and CDR2 YNNKEL (reference sequence). The CDR3 sequence is 13 residues long. CDR3 residues: CASSQVAGGMQYF. The CDR3 bases are TGTGCCAGCAGCCAAGTGGCCGGCGGGATGCAGTATTTT.

The chain links TRBV30 to TRBJ2-7; perhaps TRBD1 as D (6 bases). Germline loops: CDR1 GTSNPN, CDR2 SVGIG (reference sequence). The CDR3 is made up of 14 amino acids. V was cut by 0 bases and J by 1 base, with 10 bases left in between. The CDR3 sequence: CAWSVGGQSYEQYF. In nucleotides, the CDR3 is TGTGCCTGGAGTGTAGGGGGACAATCCTACGAGCAGTACTTC.

J is TRBJ2-7 and V is TRBV27; 8 bases are a match to TRBD2. The ends lost 6 bases at V and 6 bases at J; junction bases unmatched: 13. Germline V lookup: CDR1 MNHEY, CDR2 SMNVEV (reference sequence). This CDR3 comprises 15 residues. CDR3 amino acids: CASRKAGGLYPEQYF. The CDR3 region has the DNA TGTGCCAGCAGAAAGGCGGGGGGCCTCTACCCCGAGCAGTACTTC.

This clone was seen just once. This rearrangement joins TRBV6-2 or TRBV6-3 to TRBJ2-1, with unresolved D. The V end lost 4 bases, the J end lost 9 bases, and 10 bases lay between the germline ends. This CDR3 is 12 amino acids long. The germline V gene has CDR1 MNHEY and CDR2 SVGEGT. CDR3 residues: CASSLRTIEQFF. CDR3 nucleotide sequence: TGTGCCAGCAGTTTACGGACCATTGAGCAGTTCTTC.

J is TRBJ1-2 and V is TRBV18; no firm D call. Per the germline V gene, CDR1 is KGHSH and CDR2 is LQKENI. Trimming stripped 1 base from V and 6 bases from J, with 18 bases between. This CDR3 comprises 16 residues. CDR3 sequence (DNA): TGTGCCAGCTCACCACGCGACGGCGCTGAAGGGAATGGCTACACCTTC. It specifies CASSPRDGAEGNGYTF.

V gene TRBV5-1 combines with J gene TRBJ2-1; D unresolved. Germline V lookup: CDR1 SGHRS, CDR2 YFSETQ. The CDR3 sequence is 14 residues long. V was clipped by 6 bases and J by 7 bases, with 17 bases between them. The CDR3, as DNA: TGCGCCAGCATGAGGACCTCTCCGGGTAATGAGCAGTTCTTC. Translation: CASMRTSPGNEQFF.

This clone was detected only once. The V and J genes are TRBV30 and TRBJ1-5; the D is unclear. Trimming removed 0 bases at V and 4 bases at J, with 19 bases between. Germline-derived CDR1 and CDR2 are GTSNPN and SVGIG (reference sequence). This CDR3 has 17 amino acids. The chain's CDR3 is CAWSVVAGQSKNQPQHF. The CDR3 DNA follows: TGTGCCTGGAGTGTTGTCGCCGGGCAGTCGAAGAATCAGCCCCAGCATTTT. The whole variable domain, remainder taken from reference TRBV30 and TRBJ1-5, is SQTIHQWPATLVQPVGSPLSLECTVEGTSNPNLYWYRQAAGRGLQLLFYSVGIGQISSEVPQNLSASRPQDRQFILSSKKLLLSDSGFYLCAWSVVAGQSKNQPQHFGDGTRLSIL.

The chain joins TRBV19 to TRBJ1-2; TRBD1 might be the D (6 bases). The CDR3 runs to 16 residues. CDR1 is LNHDA, CDR2 SQIVND, per germline (reference sequence). V lost 7 bases to trimming and J lost 7 bases, with 25 bases between them. The DNA for the CDR3 is TGTGCCAGTACCCCGTCCTCTCTGGGGGCGGTAAGTGGCTACACCTTC. Its protein product is CASTPSSLGAVSGYTF.

The chain recombines TRBV19 with TRBJ1-5, with D uncertain. CDR3 length equals 14 residues. V lost 3 bases, J lost 3 bases, and 9 bases lay in between. Germline V gene data show CDR1 as LNHDA and CDR2 as SQIVND (reference sequence). The CDR3 region is CASSMSGYNQPQHF. CDR3 DNA sequence: TGTGCCAGTAGTATGTCGGGGTACAATCAGCCCCAGCATTTT.

This chain uses TRBV11-2 with TRBJ2-2; D is ambiguous. The length of the CDR3 is 14 residues. CDR1 and CDR2 (germline): SGHAT, FQNNGV. Between the trimmed V and J ends, which lost 2 bases and 4 bases, there was a span of 8 bases. CDR3 protein: CASSLRPGTGELFF. The CDR3 DNA reads as TGTGCCAGCAGCTTACGTCCGGGCACCGGGGAGCTGTTTTTT.

This rearrangement joins TRBV4-1 to TRBJ1-2, with a weak D call TRBD1 (6 bases). CDR1 is MGHRA and CDR2 is YSYEKL in the germline V gene. This CDR3 is built from 16 residues. V was cut by 1 base and J by 1 base, with 13 bases left in between. The CDR3 is CASSQGRTEFNYGYTF. In nucleotides, the CDR3 is TGCGCCAGCAGCCAAGGACGGACAGAGTTTAACTATGGCTACACCTTC.

The chain employs TRBV7-9 and TRBJ2-2; 9 bases fit TRBD1. Germline values: CDR1 SEHNR, CDR2 FQNEAQ (reference sequence). The CDR3 sequence is 18 residues long. The V gene end was trimmed by 4 bases and the J gene end by 5 bases; junction bases not matched to a gene: 14. CDR3 residues: CASSSPPGTGRSTGELFF. CDR3 DNA: TGTGCCAGCAGCTCCCCCCCCGGGACAGGGAGGAGTACCGGGGAGCTGTTTTTT.

J is TRBJ2-1 and V is TRBV24-1; 8 bases are a match to TRBD1. The CDR3 runs 16 residues. V trimming: 7 bases; J trimming: 0 bases; junction bases outside the gene matches: 7. CDR1 and CDR2 (germline): KGHDR, SFDVKD. CDR3: CATSAGGAGSYNEQFF. CDR3 coding DNA: TGTGCCACCAGCGCAGGGGGCGCGGGCTCCTACAATGAGCAGTTCTTC.

V and J are TRBV11-2 and TRBJ1-2, with 12 bases fitting TRBD1. CDR1 is SGHAT, CDR2 FQNNGV, per germline. The CDR3 spans 16 residues. V dropped 5 bases and J dropped 7; count of bases not matched to a gene: 11. The CDR3 bases are TGTGCCAGCAGCCCTAGGTGGGACAGGGGGCCGCCTGGCTACACCTTC. Translated, it gives CASSPRWDRGPPGYTF.

The V call is TRBV4-3, the J call TRBJ1-2; D not resolved. The germline V gene encodes CDR1 LGHNA and CDR2 YSLEER. The CDR3 length is 14 residues. The germline V and J ends were trimmed by 5 bases and 0 bases, with 10 bases remaining between them. In DNA, the CDR3 is TGCGCCAGCAGCATAGGAAGGACTAACTATGGCTACACCTTC. The encoded protein is CASSIGRTNYGYTF.

The V and J genes are TRBV27 and TRBJ1-2; tentative D call: TRBD1 (5 bases). Germline V CDR1 and CDR2: MNHEY, SMNVEV (reference sequence). Trimming stripped 10 bases from V and 4 bases from J, with 10 bases between. The CDR3 has 11 residues. Here the CDR3 DNA reads TGTGCCACAAGGGGCCTCTATGGCTACACCTTC. Protein sequence: CATRGLYGYTF.

V is TRBV27 and J is TRBJ2-1; 7 nucleotides agree with TRBD1. CDR1 and CDR2 (germline): MNHEY, SMNVEV (reference sequence). J lost 0 bases, V lost 10 bases, and 9 bases had no gene match. This CDR3 is 15 amino acids long. The DNA for the CDR3 is TGTGCCACTCAGGGGGAATCGAGCTCCTACAATGAGCAGTTCTTC. It yields the protein CATQGESSSYNEQFF.